The rows below give T cell receptor beta chains drawn from one sample of a study of CD8 T cells in Susac syndrome. TCRdb re-called the immunoSEQ multiplex PCR reads with MiXCR, one entry per CDR3 protein. The sample has approximately 100,000 distinct CDR3 sequences, less than 97% seen once. Material for sequencing was CD4+ T cells from PBMCs. Every receptor here comes from a human donor in good health. CDR3s include the opening cysteine and the closing phenylalanine or tryptophan. A D gene is named only where the DNA matches it firmly. Not every row has a clone size; where given, it reads once, few, many or a size class.

size,J,D,V,DNA,CDR3
.,TRBJ1-5,.,TRBV6-5,TGTGCCAGCAGGAACAGGCGCCTATTGGGGCCCCAGCATTTT,CASRNRRLLGPQHF
once,TRBJ2-1,.,TRBV15,TGTGCCACCAGCAGAGGCCCTCGGGGCTACAATGAGCAGTTCTTC,CATSRGPRGYNEQFF
.,TRBJ2-3,.,TRBV19,TGTGCCAGTAGTATAGACGCCGGGGGCGAAGGAGTTACGCAGTATTTT,CASSIDAGGEGVTQYF
.,TRBJ2-3,.,TRBV7-9,TGTGCCAGCAGCTTAGGAGCGTTGGGGACAGATACGCAGTATTTT,CASSLGALGTDTQYF
.,TRBJ2-7,TRBD1,TRBV18,TGTGCCAGCTCACCCTTCAAACAGGGGGTCGGCGAGCAGTACTTC,CASSPFKQGVGEQYF
.,TRBJ2-1,.,TRBV5-6,TGTGCCAGCAGCTCCCGCGGCCCTTACAATGAGCAGTTCTTC,CASSSRGPYNEQFF
.,TRBJ2-5,.,TRBV18,TGTGCCAGCTCACCAGTTAACGGCCAAGAGACCCAGTACTTC,CASSPVNGQETQYF
.,TRBJ2-4,TRBD2,TRBV5-4,TGTGCCAGCAGCTCTATAGGACTAGCGGGGGGTCGGGCCAAAAACATTCAGTACTTC,CASSSIGLAGGRAKNIQYF
.,TRBJ2-3,TRBD2,TRBV20-1,TGCAGTGCTAGAGGATCTAGCGGGGCCACAGATACGCAGTATTTT,CSARGSSGATDTQYF
.,TRBJ2-7,.,TRBV2,TGTGCCAGCAGACCCCAAACCTACGAGCAGTACTTC,CASRPQTYEQYF
.,TRBJ1-1,.,TRBV7-9,TGTGCCAGCAGCTTAGGGGAGTCAAGAAACACTGAAGCTTTCTTT,CASSLGESRNTEAFF
.,TRBJ1-5,TRBD1,TRBV28,TGTGCCAGCAGACCTGACAGGGGTTCCTATCAGCCCCAGCATTTT,CASRPDRGSYQPQHF
.,TRBJ1-3,.,TRBV6-2/TRBV6-3,TGTGCCAGCAGCGCCGGACACTCCCTTGGAAACACCATATATTTT,CASSAGHSLGNTIYF
.,TRBJ2-6,TRBD1,TRBV27,TGTGCCAGCAGTTTCCGCTGGTCGGGACAGGGAAGGGCCAACGTCCTGACTTTC,CASSFRWSGQGRANVLTF
.,TRBJ2-3,.,TRBV7-9,TGTGCCAGCAGCTTATTACTCCCTAGCACAGATACGCAGTATTTT,CASSLLLPSTDTQYF
.,TRBJ2-5,.,TRBV7-9,TGTGCCAGCAGCCCCGGCCTTGGAGTACAAGAGACCCAGTACTTC,CASSPGLGVQETQYF
.,TRBJ1-1,.,TRBV3-1,TGTGCCAGCAGCCGGCTGACAGCGAACACTGAAGCTTTCTTT,CASSRLTANTEAFF
.,TRBJ1-1,.,TRBV29-1,TGCAGCGTTGACTGGGGGAAGAACACTGAAGCTTTCTTT,CSVDWGKNTEAFF
.,TRBJ2-1,TRBD2,TRBV15,TGTGCCACCAGCAGAGCCCCCGGGACTAGCGGGATCTACAATGAGCAGTTCTTC,CATSRAPGTSGIYNEQFF
.,TRBJ1-2,.,TRBV15,TGTGCCACCAGTCCAGACACTAACTATGGCTACACCTTC,CATSPDTNYGYTF
.,TRBJ2-2,.,TRBV2,TGTGCCAGCAGTCCTGCGAACACCGGGGAGCTGTTTTTT,CASSPANTGELFF
.,TRBJ1-5,.,TRBV28,TGTGCCAGCAGTGAGTCCCAGGGGACCAACAATCAGCCCCAGCATTTT,CASSESQGTNNQPQHF
few,TRBJ1-1,.,TRBV7-2,TGTGCCAGCAGCTTAGCACCGAACACTGAAGCTTTCTTT,CASSLAPNTEAFF
.,TRBJ1-4,TRBD1,TRBV29-1,TGCAGCGTTGACAGGGGGAATGAAAAACTGTTTTTT,CSVDRGNEKLFF
.,TRBJ1-4,.,TRBV24-1,TGTGCCACCAGTGACCCGTCGGGGGTAGGAGAAAAACTGTTTTTT,CATSDPSGVGEKLFF
.,TRBJ1-1,.,TRBV20-1,TGCAGTGCCCGTATGAACACTGAAGCTTTCTTT,CSARMNTEAFF
.,TRBJ1-1,.,TRBV28,TGTGCCAGCAGCCTAAAGAGGGTTACGGCTTTCTTT,CASSLKRVTAFF
.,TRBJ2-7,.,TRBV3-1,TGTGCCAGCAGCCTCGCTTCGGTTGCTTCGGCTTACGAGCAGTACTTC,CASSLASVASAYEQYF
.,TRBJ2-1,.,TRBV18,TGTGCCAGCTCATCCGGACACCGCGGTTACAATGAGCAGTTCTTC,CASSSGHRGYNEQFF
.,TRBJ2-5,TRBD2,TRBV9,TGTGCCAGCAGCGTAGTAGCGGGGCCTCAAGAGACCCAGTACTTC,CASSVVAGPQETQYF
.,TRBJ1-4,.,TRBV15,TGTGCCACCAGCAGAGATGGGGCAACTAATGAAAAACTGTTTTTT,CATSRDGATNEKLFF
.,TRBJ2-6,.,TRBV7-2,TGTGCCAGCAGCTTAATGCGGGCTACTGGGGCCAACGTCCTGACTTTC,CASSLMRATGANVLTF
.,TRBJ2-7,.,TRBV19,TGTGCCAGTACAACGACAGGACCTCCCTACGAGCAGTACTTC,CASTTTGPPYEQYF
.,TRBJ2-3,TRBD1,TRBV5-1,TGCGCCAGCAGCGTCGGGACAGGGAGAGATACGCAGTATTTT,CASSVGTGRDTQYF
.,TRBJ2-7,TRBD1,TRBV30,TGTGCCTGGACTAACAGGGGGCGTTGGGAGCAGTACTTC,CAWTNRGRWEQYF
.,TRBJ2-4,.,TRBV29-1,TGCAGCGTAAGGCTGGGCAAAAACATTCAGTACTTC,CSVRLGKNIQYF
.,TRBJ1-2,.,TRBV6-6,TGTGCCAGCAGTTACCAGGGAAGGGACTATGGCTACACCTTC,CASSYQGRDYGYTF
.,TRBJ2-1,.,TRBV18,TGTGCCACATTCGACAGTTGGGATGAGCAGTTCTTC,CATFDSWDEQFF
.,TRBJ2-7,.,TRBV3-1,TGTGCCAGCAGCAGGACTCTCAACTACGAGCAGTACTTC,CASSRTLNYEQYF
.,TRBJ1-2,.,TRBV30,TGTGCCTGGAGTGTCTCTTGGGGTTACACCTTC,CAWSVSWGYTF
.,TRBJ2-7,TRBD1,TRBV30,TGTGCCTGGACTGGGACAGGGTTCGAGCAGTACTTC,CAWTGTGFEQYF